This TCR beta chain was recorded in a study of CD8 T cells in ankylosing spondylitis. Study outcomes and limitations: Within matched ankylosing spondylitis synovial fluid, disease-linked clones were reportedly significantly enriched.

This clonotype was seen ten or more times. Its cognate antigen is unknown. The CDR3 covers 16 residues. The V gene's germline CDR1 is SGHVS and CDR2 FNYEAQ. The V end was cut by 2 bases, the J end by 0 bases, with 8 bases between. TCRdb recomputed calls from the 5' RACE reads with MiXCR, one row per CDR3 protein. The table has about 260,000 distinct CDR3 sequences, approximately 24% seen once; the top ten hold 0.5% to 0.75%. The genes are TRBV7-6 and TRBJ2-6; D might be TRBD1 or TRBD2, each matching 5 bases. The source material was blood, either unsorted or a sorted T cell fraction (not recorded which). The receptor's source is a male donor with ankylosing spondylitis or in good health (not recorded which). The CDR3 sequence: CASSLWGSSGANVLTF. The CDR3 DNA sequence: TGTGCCAGCAGCTTATGGGGGAGCTCTGGGGCCAACGTCCTGACTTTC.